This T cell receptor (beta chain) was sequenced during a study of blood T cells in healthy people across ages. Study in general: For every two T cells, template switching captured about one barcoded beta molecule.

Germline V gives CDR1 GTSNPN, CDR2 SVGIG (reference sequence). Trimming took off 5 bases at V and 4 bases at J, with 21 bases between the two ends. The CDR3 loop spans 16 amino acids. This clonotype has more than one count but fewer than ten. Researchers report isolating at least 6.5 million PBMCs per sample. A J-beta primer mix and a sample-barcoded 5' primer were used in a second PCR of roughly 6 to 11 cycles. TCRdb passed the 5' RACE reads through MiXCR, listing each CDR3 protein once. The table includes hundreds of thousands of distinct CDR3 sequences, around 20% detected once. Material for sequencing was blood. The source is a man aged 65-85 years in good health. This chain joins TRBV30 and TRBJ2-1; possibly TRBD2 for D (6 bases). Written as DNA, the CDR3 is TGTGCCTGGTCGATCCCGGGACTCGAGTTATACAATGAGCAGTTCTTC. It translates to CAWSIPGLELYNEQFF.